This entry lists 15 T cell receptor beta chains sequenced from one sample in a study of beta chain features in type 1 diabetes. The isolated RNA, all of it, was reverse transcribed, so expressed TCRB transcripts were what got sequenced. Assay: immunoSEQ multiplex PCR; the TCRdb copy retains only in-frame clones and omits some. The sample lists 130,000 to 150,000 clones; nearly 50% were seen once. The source material was Tregs from blood. The receptors were sampled from a man aged 18 to 30 in good health.

This clone was observed a handful of times. The J gene is TRBJ1-1, the V gene TRBV29-1; D is possibly TRBD1 (5 bases). Germline CDR1 and CDR2: SQVTM and ANQGSEA. The V and J ends lost 6 bases and 0 bases respectively, with 11 bases between them. The length of the CDR3 is 13 residues. This CDR3 is CSVGGEMNTEAFF. The CDR3 nucleotides read TGCAGCGTGGGGGGGGAAATGAACACTGAAGCTTTCTTT.

This clone appeared a few times. The CDR3 region is CASSLTSDRATYEQYF. CDR3 coding DNA: TGTGCCAGCAGCCTTACTTCGGACAGGGCTACGTACGAGCAGTACTTC. V gene TRBV7-9 combines with J gene TRBJ2-7, with 8 bases aligning to TRBD1. The length of the CDR3 is 16 residues. The J segment lost 4 bases and the V segment lost 5 bases, leaving 13 bases of the junction unmatched. Germline V gene sequence: CDR1 SEHNR, CDR2 FQNEAQ (reference sequence).

The J gene is TRBJ2-1, the V gene TRBV4-3, with 10 bases matching TRBD2. This CDR3 comprises 17 residues. Germline CDR1 is LGHNA and CDR2 is YSLEER. V shed 5 bases, J shed 0 bases, and the junction held 7 bases outside the gene matches. Here the CDR3 DNA reads TGCGCCAGCAGCAAACTAGCGGGGAGAAACTCCTACAATGAGCAGTTCTTC. Encoded protein: CASSKLAGRNSYNEQFF.

The rearrangement uses TRBV18 and TRBJ1-5; possibly TRBD1 for D (6 bases). Germline V gives CDR1 KGHSH, CDR2 LQKENI. V shed 3 bases and J shed 9 bases, with 15 bases lying between them. The CDR3 runs to 14 residues. The CDR3, as DNA: TGTGCCAGCTCACCGGGGCAGGGGTTTCCGCCCCAGCATTTT. Its protein is CASSPGQGFPPQHF.

This CDR3 is CASSGSFSGANVLTF. For the CDR3, the DNA is TGTGCCAGCAGTGGGAGTTTCTCTGGGGCCAACGTCCTGACTTTC. The gene calls are TRBV27 and TRBJ2-6, with D perhaps matching TRBD2 (5 bases). The CDR3 runs to 15 residues. Germline V gene data show CDR1 as MNHEY and CDR2 as SMNVEV (reference sequence). V was clipped by 5 bases and J by 0 bases, with 8 bases between them.

The chain has TRBV7-3 and TRBJ1-1; D is unresolved. The germline CDR1 and CDR2 sequences are SGHTA and FQGTGA. Trimming took 4 bases from V and 1 from J, leaving 7 bases between them. This CDR3 spans 13 amino acids. The chain's CDR3 is CASSSTGNTEAFF. The DNA for the CDR3 is TGTGCCAGCAGCTCGACGGGGAACACTGAAGCTTTCTTT.

J is TRBJ1-6 and V is TRBV9, with TRBD1 matching over 8 bases. V shed 4 bases and J 8 bases; nucleotides not matched to a gene: 8. The CDR3 is made up of 15 amino acids. Germline V gene data show CDR1 as SGDLS and CDR2 as YYNGEE. The CDR3 region is CASSTRQGSDSPLHF. The CDR3, as DNA: TGTGCCAGCAGCACCAGACAGGGGTCCGATTCACCCCTCCACTTT.

The chain employs TRBV6-1 and TRBJ2-5; 10 bases line up with TRBD1. Germline V lookup: CDR1 MNHNS, CDR2 SASEGT. Trimming at V came to 7 bases and at J to 4 bases, leaving 9 bases not matched to a gene. CDR3 length: 15 amino acids. In DNA form, the CDR3 reads TGTGCCAGCAACCCGGGACAGGGGTCCCCAGAGACCCAGTACTTC. Amino acid sequence: CASNPGQGSPETQYF.

The rearrangement links TRBV5-1 to TRBJ1-1; D call uncertain. The V gene's germline CDR1 is SGHRS and CDR2 YFSETQ. V was pared by 1 base and J by 4 bases, with 11 bases between. This CDR3 has 14 amino acids. In DNA form, the CDR3 reads TGCGCCAGCAGCTTGTTGGGGAGTGTCACTGAAGCTTTCTTT. As protein: CASSLLGSVTEAFF.

CDR3 sequence: CASSLALRGRGNTIYF. Written as DNA, the CDR3 is TGTGCCAGCAGCTTAGCGCTGAGGGGGCGAGGAAACACCATATATTTT. This chain joins TRBV7-9 and TRBJ1-3, with 7 bases aligning to TRBD1. The CDR3 sequence is 16 residues long. Germline V gene data show CDR1 as SEHNR and CDR2 as FQNEAQ (reference sequence). The V and J ends lost 0 bases and 4 bases, in that order; junction bases with no gene match: 6.

The V and J genes are TRBV28 and TRBJ1-5; D call uncertain. V shed 7 bases and J shed 0 bases, with 7 bases lying between them. The CDR3 has 13 residues. Germline V lookup: CDR1 MDHEN, CDR2 SYDVKM. The CDR3 protein is CASNFYSNQPQHF. Written as DNA, the CDR3 is TGTGCCAGCAACTTTTATAGCAATCAGCCCCAGCATTTT.

This clone was seen a few times. The chain uses TRBV11-2 and TRBJ2-3; possibly TRBD2 for D (6 bases). Germline values: CDR1 SGHAT, CDR2 FQNNGV. The CDR3 is 14 residues long. V dropped 5 bases and J dropped 7 bases, with 16 bases sitting between them. DNA of the CDR3: TGTGCCAGCAGCGGGACCGGGACTCCCTATACGCAGTATTTT. It is translated as CASSGTGTPYTQYF.

The chain combines TRBV7-3 with TRBJ1-2; 8 nucleotides line up with TRBD1. CDR1 SGHTA and CDR2 FQGTGA come from the germline V gene. J lost 8 bases, V lost 0 bases, and 2 bases had no gene match. The CDR3 length is 13 residues. As DNA, the CDR3 is TGTGCCAGCAGCTTAACGGGGACAGGCGGCTACACCTTC. Its protein product is CASSLTGTGGYTF.

This clone was counted only a few times. CDR3 nucleotides: TGCGCCAGCAGCGATAGTCCCCCCCCACAGGATAATGAGCAGTTCTTC. It is translated as CASSDSPPPQDNEQFF. The chain carries TRBV5-1 and TRBJ2-1; a possible D gene is TRBD1 (5 bases). CDR3 length: 16 residues. V was trimmed by 4 bases and J by 7 bases, leaving 21 bases between them. The germline V gene has CDR1 SGHRS and CDR2 YFSETQ.

The chain employs TRBV29-1 and TRBJ2-6; D is undetermined. The CDR3 covers 14 residues. The V and J ends lost 2 bases and 0 bases respectively, with 5 bases between them. Germline loops: CDR1 SQVTM, CDR2 ANQGSEA. The CDR3 nucleotides are TGCAGCGTTGAAACTCTCTCTGGGGCCAACGTCCTGACTTTC. This sequence encodes CSVETLSGANVLTF.